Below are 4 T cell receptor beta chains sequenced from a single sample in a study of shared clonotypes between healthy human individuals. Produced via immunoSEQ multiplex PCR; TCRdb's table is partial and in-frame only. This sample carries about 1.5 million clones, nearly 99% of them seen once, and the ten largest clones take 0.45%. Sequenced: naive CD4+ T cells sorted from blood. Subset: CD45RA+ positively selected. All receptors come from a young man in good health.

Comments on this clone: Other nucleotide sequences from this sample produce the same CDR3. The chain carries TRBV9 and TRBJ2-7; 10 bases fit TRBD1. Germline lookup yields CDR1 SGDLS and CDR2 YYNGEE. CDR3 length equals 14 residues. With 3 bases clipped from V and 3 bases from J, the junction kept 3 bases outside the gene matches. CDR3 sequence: CASSAGQGNYEQYF. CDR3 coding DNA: TGTGCCAGCAGCGCGGGACAGGGGAACTACGAGCAGTACTTC.

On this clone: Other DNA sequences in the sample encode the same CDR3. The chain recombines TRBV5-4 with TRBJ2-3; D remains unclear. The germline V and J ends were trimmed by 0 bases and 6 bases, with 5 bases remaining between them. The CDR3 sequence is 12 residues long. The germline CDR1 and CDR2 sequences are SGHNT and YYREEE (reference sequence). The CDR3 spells CASSLAGDTQYF. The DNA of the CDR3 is TGTGCCAGCAGCTTGGCCGGGGATACGCAGTATTTT.

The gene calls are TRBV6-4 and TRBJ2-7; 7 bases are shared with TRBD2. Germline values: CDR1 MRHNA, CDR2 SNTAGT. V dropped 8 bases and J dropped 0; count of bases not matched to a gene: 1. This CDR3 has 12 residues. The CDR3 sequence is CASGGSSYEQYF. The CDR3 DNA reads TGTGCCAGCGGCGGGAGCTCCTACGAGCAGTACTTC.

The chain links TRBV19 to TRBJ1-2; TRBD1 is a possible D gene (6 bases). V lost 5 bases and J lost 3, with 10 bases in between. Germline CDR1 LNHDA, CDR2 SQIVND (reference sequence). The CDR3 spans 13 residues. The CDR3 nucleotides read TGTGCCAGTAGTGGGGGGCCACACTATGGCTACACCTTC. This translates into CASSGGPHYGYTF. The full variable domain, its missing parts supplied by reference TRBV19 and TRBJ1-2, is DGGITQSPKYLFRKEGQNVTLSCEQNLNHDAMYWYRQDPGQGLRLIYYSQIVNDFQKGDIAEGYSVSREKKESFPLTVTSAQKNPTAFYLCASSGGPHYGYTFGSGTRLTVV.